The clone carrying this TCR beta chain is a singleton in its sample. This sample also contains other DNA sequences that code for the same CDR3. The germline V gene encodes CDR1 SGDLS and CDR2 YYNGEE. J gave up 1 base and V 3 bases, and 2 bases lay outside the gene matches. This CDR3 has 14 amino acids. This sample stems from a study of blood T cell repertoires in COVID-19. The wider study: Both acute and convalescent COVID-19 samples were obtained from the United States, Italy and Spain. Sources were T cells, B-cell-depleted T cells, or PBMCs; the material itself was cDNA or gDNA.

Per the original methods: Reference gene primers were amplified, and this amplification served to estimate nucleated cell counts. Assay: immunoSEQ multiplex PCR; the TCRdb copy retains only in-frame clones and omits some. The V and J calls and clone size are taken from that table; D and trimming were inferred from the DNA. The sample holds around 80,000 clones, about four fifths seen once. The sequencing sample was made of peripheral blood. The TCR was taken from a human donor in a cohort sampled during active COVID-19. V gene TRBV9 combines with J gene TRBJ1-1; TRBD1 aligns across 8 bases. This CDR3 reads CASSAGQGNTEAFF. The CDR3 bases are TGTGCCAGCAGCGCAGGACAGGGGAACACTGAAGCTTTCTTT.